These T cell receptor beta chains were read from a single sample in a study of beta chain features in type 1 diabetes. Clones were sequenced by immunoSEQ multiplex PCR, and TCRdb holds only the in-frame ones, with some missing. The profile shows about 650,000 clones, around 11% of them singletons. The sequencing input was naive CD4+ T cells from blood. Receptor source: a man aged 25-40 years with type 1 diabetes. Each CDR3 is given without its conserved first and last residue. The D gene is left open where the match is weak.

d_gene	j_gene	v_gene	CDR3aa
NA	TRBJ1-2	TRBV29-1	SVANYGYT
NA	TRBJ1-1	TRBV15	ATSRDVEGEAF
TRBD1	TRBJ2-5	TRBV30	AWRRGPQETQY
NA	TRBJ2-1	TRBV10-3	ATLRETEQF
NA	TRBJ2-1	TRBV12-5	ASGLVLWEQF
NA	TRBJ1-2	TRBV6-5	ASKAGRIYGYT
NA	TRBJ2-3	TRBV7-3	ASSLTYTDTQY
NA	TRBJ2-6	TRBV28	ASSVQISGANVLT
TRBD2	TRBJ2-3	TRBV29-1	SVDIAGGTDTQY
NA	TRBJ1-5	TRBV7-2	ASSFSLRNQPQH
TRBD1	TRBJ1-5	TRBV5-6	ASSSPGQNQPQH
TRBD1	TRBJ1-2	TRBV5-4	ASSLAGGNGYT
NA	TRBJ1-4	TRBV9	ASSATTHDEKLF
NA	TRBJ2-7	TRBV2	ASSAVGPSYEQY
TRBD1	TRBJ2-7	TRBV29-1	SVKGQGANEQY
NA	TRBJ1-2	TRBV15	ATSRDNIVGYT
NA	TRBJ1-6	TRBV5-4	ASSGEGYGSPLH
NA	TRBJ2-5	TRBV10-3	AISDPTGGGETQY
NA	TRBJ2-2	TRBV7-7	ASSLRTANTGELF
NA	TRBJ2-6	TRBV5-6	ASSPKTGANVLT
NA	TRBJ2-3	TRBV21-1	ASSNVTGRDRVSDTQY
NA	TRBJ2-1	TRBV28	ASRRGGDSSYNEQF
NA	TRBJ2-1	TRBV2	ASSATRGAGNEQF
NA	TRBJ1-6	TRBV5-4	ASSLEGHNSPLH
TRBD1	TRBJ2-5	TRBV6-1	ASSEQTGRQETQY
NA	TRBJ2-3	TRBV5-1	ASSLAVLEDTQY
NA	TRBJ2-3	TRBV28	ASSPTGSPSHTQY
NA	TRBJ1-2	TRBV7-2	ASSLRSLVGYT
NA	TRBJ1-1	TRBV7-9	ASSLGQMNTEAF
NA	TRBJ1-5	TRBV30	AWSVQTNQPQH
NA	TRBJ1-5	TRBV18	ASSPESINQPQH
NA	TRBJ2-2	TRBV9	ASSPGGTLDKSGELF
TRBD1	TRBJ2-5	TRBV7-8	ASRKLTGNGETQY
NA	TRBJ1-5	TRBV19	ASSIGQVNQPQH
TRBD1	TRBJ2-5	TRBV2	ASSMRTGGQETQY
NA	TRBJ1-1	TRBV12-5	ASGLGAQPEAF
TRBD1	TRBJ1-5	TRBV27	ASSPSIRPTGSQSSNQPQH
NA	TRBJ1-5	TRBV27	ASSETWGSYSNQPQH
TRBD1	TRBJ1-5	TRBV19	ASSTLQGNQPQH
NA	TRBJ2-7	TRBV7-2	ASSSVAPWDSYEQY
TRBD1	TRBJ1-2	TRBV4-2	ASSQELQGARGYT
NA	TRBJ2-7	TRBV30	AWSGGQSQY
NA	TRBJ1-4	TRBV7-6	ASATLKKGLANEKLF
TRBD1	TRBJ2-7	TRBV7-9	ASTFRTGTPYEQY